The rows below give T cell receptor beta chains drawn from one sample of a study of response to subunit inactivated influenza vaccine. TCRdb reprocessed the RT-PCR reads with MiXCR, giving one entry per CDR3 protein. The sample holds more than 550,000 distinct CDR3 sequences, about 11% seen once. These data also formed part of another study, on T cells expressing NK-cell markers.

This specimen consisted of PBMCs from blood, obtained on the day of vaccination. These receptors were collected from a man aged 50 to 60 who received an inactivated influenza vaccine. Each CDR3 is given with its conserved first and last residue. A D gene is named only where the DNA matches it firmly. A clone size is listed for some rows: how often the clone was seen (once, few, many), or a class if it is expanded.

J: TRBJ2-4; size: few; V: TRBV28; D: TRBD2; CDR3: CASSLKTGGIDQMNIQYF; DNA: TGTGCCAGCAGTTTAAAAACGGGAGGGATTGACCAAATGAACATTCAGTACTTC
J: TRBJ2-7; size: .; V: TRBV27; D: .; CDR3: CASSVTGTGLSYEQYF; DNA: TGTGCCAGCAGTGTAACCGGGACGGGGCTCTCCTACGAGCAGTACTTC
J: TRBJ2-1; size: .; V: TRBV12-3/TRBV12-4; D: .; CDR3: CASSLNFREQFF; DNA: TGTGCCAGCAGTTTAAATTTCCGGGAGCAGTTCTTC
J: TRBJ2-3; size: few; V: TRBV5-1; D: TRBD2; CDR3: CASSGGASGNTDTQYF; DNA: TGCGCCAGCAGCGGGGGAGCTAGCGGGAACACAGATACGCAGTATTTT
J: TRBJ1-5; size: .; V: TRBV7-8; D: .; CDR3: CASSLGRANQPQHF; DNA: TGTGCCAGCAGCTTAGGGAGGGCCAATCAGCCCCAGCATTTT
J: TRBJ2-3; size: many; V: TRBV28; D: TRBD2; CDR3: CASSSLAGDTDTQYF; DNA: TGTGCCAGCAGTTCTCTAGCGGGAGACACAGATACGCAGTATTTT
J: TRBJ2-7; size: .; V: TRBV28; D: .; CDR3: CASSTNKGASYEQYF; DNA: TGTGCCAGCAGCACAAACAAAGGGGCCTCCTACGAGCAGTACTTC
J: TRBJ2-2; size: many; V: TRBV12-3/TRBV12-4; D: .; CDR3: CASSLALTGELFF; DNA: TGTGCCAGCAGTCTAGCCCTGACCGGGGAGCTGTTTTTT
J: TRBJ1-6; size: .; V: TRBV20-1; D: TRBD1; CDR3: CSASDRGSYNSPLHF; DNA: TGCAGTGCTTCGGACAGGGGCTCCTATAATTCACCCCTCCACTTT
J: TRBJ2-2; size: few; V: TRBV6-1; D: .; CDR3: CAIEVGAGGELFF; DNA: TGTGCCATTGAGGTGGGCGCCGGCGGGGAGCTGTTTTTT
J: TRBJ2-1; size: many; V: TRBV5-6; D: .; CDR3: CASSRYDISSYNEQFF; DNA: TGTGCCAGCAGCCGCTATGACATAAGCTCCTACAATGAGCAGTTCTTC
J: TRBJ1-2; size: few; V: TRBV5-6; D: TRBD1; CDR3: CASSSSPGQGFYGYTF; DNA: TGTGCCAGCAGCTCCTCGCCGGGACAGGGCTTCTATGGCTACACCTTC
J: TRBJ2-6; size: few; V: TRBV28; D: .; CDR3: CASSSSRVGANVLTF; DNA: TGTGCCAGCAGTTCCAGCAGGGTTGGGGCCAACGTCCTGACTTTC
J: TRBJ2-5; size: few; V: TRBV18; D: .; CDR3: CASSPPMTAIEETQYF; DNA: TGTGCCAGCTCACCACCTATGACGGCTATTGAAGAGACCCAGTACTTC
J: TRBJ2-1; size: .; V: TRBV5-1; D: .; CDR3: CASSLAPEDQGNEQFF; DNA: TGCGCCAGCAGCTTGGCGCCGGAGGACCAAGGCAATGAGCAGTTCTTC
J: TRBJ2-5; size: .; V: TRBV5-1; D: .; CDR3: CARSRETQYF; DNA: TGCGCCAGGAGTCGGGAGACCCAGTACTTC
J: TRBJ2-5; size: few; V: TRBV5-1; D: TRBD2; CDR3: CASSLVGGGASETQYF; DNA: TGCGCCAGCAGCTTGGTTGGCGGGGGGGCCTCAGAGACCCAGTACTTC